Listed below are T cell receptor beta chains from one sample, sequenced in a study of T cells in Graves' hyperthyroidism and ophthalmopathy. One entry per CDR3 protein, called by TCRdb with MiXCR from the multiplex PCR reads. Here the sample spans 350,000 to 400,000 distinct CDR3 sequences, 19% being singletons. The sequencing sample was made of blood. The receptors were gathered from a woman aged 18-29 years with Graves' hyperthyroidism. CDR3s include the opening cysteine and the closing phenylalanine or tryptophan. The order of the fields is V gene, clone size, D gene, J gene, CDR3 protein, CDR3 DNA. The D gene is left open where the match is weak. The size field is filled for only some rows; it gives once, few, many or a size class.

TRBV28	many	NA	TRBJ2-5	CASSSRGWAEETQYF	TGTGCCAGCAGTTCGCGGGGATGGGCTGAAGAGACCCAGTACTTC
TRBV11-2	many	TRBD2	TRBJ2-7	CASSLVRGVTVEQYF	TGTGCCAGCAGCTTAGTACGGGGGGTCACGGTCGAGCAGTACTTC
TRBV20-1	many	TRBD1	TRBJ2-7	CSAQTGAAYEQYF	TGCAGTGCGCAGACAGGGGCTGCCTACGAGCAGTACTTC
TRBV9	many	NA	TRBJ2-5	CASSAHDSEVETQYF	TGTGCCAGCAGCGCCCATGATTCGGAGGTAGAGACCCAGTACTTC
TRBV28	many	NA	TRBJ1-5	CAIRGASNQPQHF	TGTGCCATCCGGGGGGCTAGCAATCAGCCCCAGCATTTT
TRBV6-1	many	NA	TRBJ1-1	CATRPALNTEAFF	TGTGCCACCCGGCCGGCGCTAAACACTGAAGCTTTCTTT
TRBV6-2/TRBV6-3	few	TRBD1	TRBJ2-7	CASSYLPDRVGAYEQYF	TGTGCCAGCAGTTACCTACCCGACAGGGTTGGTGCCTACGAGCAGTACTTC
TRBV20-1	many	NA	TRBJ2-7	CSARGPYEQYF	TGCAGTGCTAGAGGACCCTACGAGCAGTACTTC
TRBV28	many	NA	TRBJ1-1	CASTQAYFWGRSNTEAFF	TGTGCCAGCACCCAAGCTTATTTTTGGGGCAGGTCGAACACTGAAGCTTTCTTT
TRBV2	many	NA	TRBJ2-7	CASRVSWGSEQYF	TGTGCCAGCAGGGTTTCCTGGGGGAGCGAGCAGTACTTC
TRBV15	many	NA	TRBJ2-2	CATSRDDRSTGELFF	TGTGCCACCAGCAGGGACGACAGGTCCACCGGGGAGCTGTTTTTT
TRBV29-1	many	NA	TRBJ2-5	CSVDNSGLLGETQYF	TGCAGCGTTGATAACTCGGGACTCCTTGGGGAGACCCAGTACTTC
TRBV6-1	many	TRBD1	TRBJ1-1	CASTGQGNTEAFF	TGTGCCAGCACTGGACAGGGTAACACTGAAGCTTTCTTT
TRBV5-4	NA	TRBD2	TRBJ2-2	CASSSTSANTGELFF	TGTGCCAGCAGCTCAACTAGCGCGAACACCGGGGAGCTGTTTTTT
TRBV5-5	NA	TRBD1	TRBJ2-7	CASSFQGANEQYF	TGTGCCAGCAGCTTTCAGGGGGCCAACGAGCAGTACTTC
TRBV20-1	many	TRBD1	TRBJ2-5	CSARLTGQETQYF	TGCAGTGCTAGATTGACAGGGCAAGAGACCCAGTACTTC
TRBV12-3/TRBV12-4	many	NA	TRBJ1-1	CASSSKNWSFF	TGTGCCAGCAGTTCCAAAAATTGGTCTTTCTTT
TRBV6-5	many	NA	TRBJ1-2	CASSYRPEANYGYTF	TGTGCCAGCAGTTACCGTCCAGAAGCTAACTATGGCTACACCTTC
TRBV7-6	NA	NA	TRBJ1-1	CASSLGWAGETNTEAFF	TGTGCCAGCAGCTTGGGGTGGGCAGGGGAGACGAACACTGAAGCTTTCTTT
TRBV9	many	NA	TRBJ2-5	CASSGKDMAETQYF	TGTGCCAGCAGCGGAAAGGACATGGCAGAGACCCAGTACTTC
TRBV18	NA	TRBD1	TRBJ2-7	CASSPGQGYYEQYF	TGTGCCAGCTCTCCCGGACAGGGATACTACGAGCAGTACTTC
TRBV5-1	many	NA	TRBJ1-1	CASLPGTSHTEAFF	TGCGCCAGCCTTCCAGGGACATCCCACACTGAAGCTTTCTTT
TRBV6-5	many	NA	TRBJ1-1	CASSYSIGGGLEAFF	TGTGCCAGCAGTTACTCCATTGGCGGGGGCCTTGAAGCTTTCTTT
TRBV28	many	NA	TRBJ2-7	CASSLVGALLYEQYF	TGTGCCAGCAGTTTGGTAGGGGCTTTACTCTACGAGCAGTACTTC